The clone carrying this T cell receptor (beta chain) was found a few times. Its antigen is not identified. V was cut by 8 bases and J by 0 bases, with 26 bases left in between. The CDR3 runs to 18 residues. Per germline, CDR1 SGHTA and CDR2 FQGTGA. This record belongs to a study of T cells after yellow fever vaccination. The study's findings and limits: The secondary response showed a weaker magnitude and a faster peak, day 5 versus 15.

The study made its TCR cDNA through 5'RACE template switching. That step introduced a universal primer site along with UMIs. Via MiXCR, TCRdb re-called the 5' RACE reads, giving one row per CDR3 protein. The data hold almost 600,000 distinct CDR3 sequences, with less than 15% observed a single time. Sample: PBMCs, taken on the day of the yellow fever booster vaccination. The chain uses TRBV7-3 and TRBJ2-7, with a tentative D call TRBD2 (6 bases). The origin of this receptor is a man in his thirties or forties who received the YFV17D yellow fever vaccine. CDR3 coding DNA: TGTGCCAGCGGTAGGAGGGCCAATAGCGGAGATAGCTCCTACGAGCAGTACTTC. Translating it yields CASGRRANSGDSSYEQYF.